The present entry profiles one T cell receptor (beta chain) with its context. This sample was included in a study of blood T cell repertoires in COVID-19. Across the whole study: The United States, Italy and Spain supplied acute and convalescent COVID-19 samples.

The CDR3 is 15 amino acids. The V end was cut by 3 bases, the J end by 4 bases, with 13 bases between. The germline V gene has CDR1 LGHDT and CDR2 YNNKEL (reference sequence). In the study's own analysis: Amplifying reference gene primers gave estimates of nucleated cell counts. Sequencing used immunoSEQ multiplex PCR; TCRdb keeps in-frame clones, though not all of them. V, J and clone size are those of that table, while D and trimming were read from the DNA. The repertoire holds about 250,000 clones, with around 83% as singletons. The sequencing input was peripheral blood. This sequence was found in a woman aged 35 to 49 who had recovered from COVID-19. V usage is TRBV3-1 (or the pseudogene TRBV3-2) and J usage is TRBJ2-1; D is perhaps TRBD2 (6 bases). The CDR3 loop reads CASSHPTSFYNEQFF. The CDR3 region has the DNA TGTGCCAGCAGCCACCCAACTAGCTTTTACAATGAGCAGTTCTTC.